The present entry profiles one TCR beta chain with its context. Its specificity is unknown. Each of the patients experienced relapse following autologous stem cell transplantation, and their brentuximab vedotin exposure differed. The data are from a study of PD-1 blockade in classical Hodgkin lymphoma. Study-level points and caveats: Baseline diversity in complete responders resembled that of newly diagnosed patients.

Method: immunoSEQ multiplex PCR; TCRdb's copy keeps in-frame clones and lacks some. This table holds more than 140,000 clones, less than 80% found once. The sample consisted of peripheral blood mononuclear cells (PBMCs), taken before the second cycle of nivolumab. This clonotype was sampled from a human donor with classical Hodgkin lymphoma.

The CDR3 protein is CASSYMWGVPDTQYF. The CDR3 region has the DNA TGTGCCAGCAGTTACATGTGGGGAGTCCCAGATACGCAGTATTTT. V usage is TRBV6-5 and J usage is TRBJ2-3, with a tentative D call TRBD2 (5 bases). From germline, CDR1 is MNHEY and CDR2 SVGAGI. V gave up 2 bases and J gave up 4 bases, with 13 bases separating them. The CDR3 extends over 15 amino acids.